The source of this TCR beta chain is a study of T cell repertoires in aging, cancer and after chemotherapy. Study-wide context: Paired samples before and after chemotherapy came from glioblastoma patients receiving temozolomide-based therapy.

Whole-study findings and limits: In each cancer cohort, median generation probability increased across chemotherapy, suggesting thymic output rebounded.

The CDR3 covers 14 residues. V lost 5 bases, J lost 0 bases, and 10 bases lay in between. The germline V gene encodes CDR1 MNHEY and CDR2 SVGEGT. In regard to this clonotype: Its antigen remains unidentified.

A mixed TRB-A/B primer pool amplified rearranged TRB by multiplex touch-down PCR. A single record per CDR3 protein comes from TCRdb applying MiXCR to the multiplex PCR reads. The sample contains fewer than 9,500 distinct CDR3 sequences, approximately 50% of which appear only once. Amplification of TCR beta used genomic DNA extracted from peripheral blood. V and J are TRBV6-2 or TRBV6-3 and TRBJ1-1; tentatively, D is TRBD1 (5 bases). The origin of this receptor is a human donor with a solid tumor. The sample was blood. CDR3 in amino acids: CASSRRQMNTEAFF. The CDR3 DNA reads TGTGCCAGCAGTCGCCGACAGATGAACACTGAAGCTTTCTTT.